Listed here are 18 T cell receptor beta chains from one sample, sequenced in a study of early T cells in non-severe SARS-CoV-2 infection. TCRdb reprocessed the 5' RACE reads with MiXCR, giving one entry per CDR3 protein. Of about 66,000 distinct CDR3 sequences in the sample, roughly 10% were seen once. Sequencing was performed on whole blood. These receptors were taken from an adult who was a healthcare worker with PCR-confirmed SARS-CoV-2 infection or an uninfected control (not recorded which).

This clonotype was detected ten times or more. The gene calls are TRBV20-1 and TRBJ2-5; D ambiguous. This CDR3 comprises 13 residues. Trimming took 0 bases from V and 5 from J, leaving 10 bases between them. Germline assignment: CDR1 DFQATT and CDR2 SNEGSKA (reference sequence). DNA for the CDR3: TGCAGTGCTAGAGATATCTTTAGGGAGACCCAGTACTTC. Encoded protein: CSARDIFRETQYF.

The V and J genes are TRBV2 and TRBJ2-7, with D possibly called TRBD1 or TRBD2 (5 bases each). The CDR3 runs to 14 residues. V was clipped by 5 bases and J by 5 bases, with 16 bases between them. Germline lookup yields CDR1 SNHLY and CDR2 FYNNEI. CDR3 bases: TGTGCCAGCAGTTCTGAGCGGACAACCGACGAGCAGTACTTC. Encoded protein: CASSSERTTDEQYF.

The gene calls are TRBV6-6 and TRBJ2-7; possible D gene TRBD2, 5 bases. CDR3 length equals 14 residues. Germline CDR1 reads MNHNY; CDR2 reads SVGAGI (reference sequence). The ends were cut back, 2 bases at V and 6 bases at J, with 14 bases in the middle. CDR3 DNA: TGTGCCAGCAGTTACCAGTACCCCGAGGGCGAGCAGTACTTC. Translation: CASSYQYPEGEQYF.

The V and J genes are TRBV5-6 and TRBJ2-2, with D tentatively TRBD2 (5 bases). The CDR3 has 13 residues. Germline values: CDR1 SGHDT, CDR2 YYEEEE. Trimming removed 4 bases at V and 3 bases at J, with 7 bases between. In nucleotides, the CDR3 is TGTGCCAGCAGCCCGGACTACACCGGGGAGCTGTTTTTT. As protein: CASSPDYTGELFF.

This clonotype was detected a few times. The V gene is TRBV7-2, the J gene TRBJ2-3; D gene uncertain. The length of the CDR3 is 15 residues. Trimming pared 0 bases from V and 2 bases from J, leaving 9 bases between. Germline V gives CDR1 SGHTA, CDR2 FQGNSA. As DNA, the CDR3 is TGTGCCAGCAGCTTAGCGGCCTACCTCACAGATACGCAGTATTTT. Translation: CASSLAAYLTDTQYF.

The chain is built from TRBV6-1 and TRBJ2-3, with D unclear. The germline V gene encodes CDR1 MNHNS and CDR2 SASEGT. This CDR3 comprises 15 residues. The V and J ends lost 7 bases and 1 base respectively, with 15 bases between them. In nucleotides, the CDR3 is TGTGCCAGCAACTCCCCCTGGGGTGGCACAGATACGCAGTATTTT. Its translation is CASNSPWGGTDTQYF.

This clonotype was counted once. The chain joins TRBV9 to TRBJ2-2; TRBD2 aligns across 13 bases. The CDR3 is 16 residues long. Germline CDR1 reads SGDLS; CDR2 reads YYNGEE. Trimming at V came to 4 bases and at J to 5 bases, leaving 5 bases not matched to a gene. DNA for the CDR3: TGTGCCAGCAGCATACTAGCGGGAGGGCCGACCGGGGAGCTGTTTTTT. Protein sequence: CASSILAGGPTGELFF.

This clonotype showed up just a few times. The rearrangement joins TRBV29-1 to TRBJ1-4; D uncertain. Germline lookup yields CDR1 SQVTM and CDR2 ANQGSEA. V dropped 3 bases and J dropped 6 bases, with 17 bases sitting between them. The CDR3 extends over 15 amino acids. Here the CDR3 reads CSVDVFGADDEKLFF. CDR3 nucleotide sequence: TGCAGCGTTGATGTTTTTGGAGCCGACGATGAAAAACTGTTTTTT.

The chain uses TRBV28 and TRBJ2-1, with D unresolved. Trimming pared 2 bases from V and 1 base from J, leaving 18 bases between. This CDR3 region has 18 residues. Germline V CDR1 and CDR2: MDHEN, SYDVKM. The CDR3 bases are TGTGCCAGCAGTTTAAACGCATGGGCATTGAGGTCCTACAATGAGCAGTTCTTC. It yields the protein CASSLNAWALRSYNEQFF.

The chain combines TRBV11-2 with TRBJ1-6; perhaps TRBD1 as D (5 bases). V was pared by 2 bases and J by 10 bases, with 15 bases between. Germline V lookup: CDR1 SGHAT, CDR2 FQNNGV. The CDR3 runs to 15 residues. The DNA of the CDR3 is TGTGCCAGCAGCTTATGGGGGATAAGTGAATCACCCCTCCACTTT. Translating it yields CASSLWGISESPLHF.

This clonotype was seen ten or more times. The chain carries TRBV20-1 and TRBJ2-1; 8 bases are shared with TRBD2. V gave up 3 bases and J gave up 1 base; unmatched junction bases: 8. The CDR3 is made up of 16 amino acids. The germline gives CDR1 DFQATT, CDR2 SNEGSKA (reference sequence). The CDR3 region is CSASASGSLSYNEQFF. The CDR3 DNA reads TGCAGTGCTAGCGCCAGCGGGAGTCTTTCCTACAATGAGCAGTTCTTC.

This clonotype was seen ten or more times. The chain employs TRBV18 and TRBJ1-5, with D hard to call. This CDR3 has 13 residues. V lost 5 bases and J 0 bases, leaving 5 bases between the germline ends. In germline, CDR1 is KGHSH, CDR2 LQKENI. This CDR3 reads CASSLDSNQPQHF. The CDR3 DNA sequence: TGTGCCAGCTCATTGGATAGCAATCAGCCCCAGCATTTT. The full variable domain, its missing parts supplied by reference TRBV18 and TRBJ1-5, is NAGVMQNPRHLVRRRGQEARLRCSPMKGHSHVYWYRQLPEEGLKFMVYLQKENIIDESGMPKERFSAEFPKEGPSILRIQQVVRGDSAAYFCASSLDSNQPQHFGDGTRLSIL.

The sample holds many counts of this clonotype. The chain is built from TRBV25-1 and TRBJ1-6, with D maybe TRBD1 (5 bases). Trimming shortened V by 2 bases and J by 4 bases, and 12 bases separated the two germline ends. Germline-derived CDR1 and CDR2 are MGHDK and SYGVNS. This CDR3 contains 16 residues. The CDR3 spells CASSEKGTEYNSPLHF. CDR3 in DNA: TGTGCCAGCAGTGAAAAAGGGACTGAGTATAATTCACCCCTCCACTTT.

Ten or more counts support this clonotype. The chain uses TRBV12-3 or TRBV12-4 and TRBJ1-5; TRBD1 might be the D (5 bases). Between the trimmed V and J ends, which lost 6 bases and 6 bases, there was a span of 15 bases. The CDR3 spans 14 residues. The CDR3 nucleotides are TGTGCCAGCAGCTCCTCGGCAGGGATTCAGCCCCAGCATTTT. Its translation: CASSSSAGIQPQHF.

This clonotype was counted many times. V is TRBV11-2 and J is TRBJ2-1; maybe TRBD1 (5 bases). The CDR3 spans 15 residues. Germline V lookup: CDR1 SGHAT, CDR2 FQNNGV. Trimming stripped 5 bases from V and 0 bases from J, with 11 bases between. The CDR3 DNA reads as TGTGCCAGCAGCCCCAGGGTGAGCTCCTACAATGAGCAGTTCTTC. This translates into CASSPRVSSYNEQFF.

The chain joins TRBV7-6 to TRBJ2-7, with TRBD1 matching over 9 bases. The V and J ends lost 4 bases and 4 bases, in that order; junction bases with no gene match: 11. The CDR3 sequence is 16 residues long. CDR1 is SGHVS, CDR2 FNYEAQ, per germline. The CDR3 nucleotides read TGTGCCAGCAGCTCCGGGACAGGGTTCCGAAGGTACGAGCAGTACTTC. Encoded protein: CASSSGTGFRRYEQYF.

V gene TRBV15 combines with J gene TRBJ2-7; 11 bases map to TRBD2. V lost 0 bases and J lost 5; bases outside the gene matches: 3. The germline gives CDR1 LNHNV, CDR2 YYDKDF (reference sequence). This CDR3 is 15 amino acids long. CDR3 sequence: CATSRDPLAGDEQYF. As DNA, the CDR3 is TGTGCCACCAGCAGAGATCCACTAGCGGGAGACGAGCAGTACTTC.

The chain carries TRBV28 and TRBJ2-1; no clear D gene. From germline, CDR1 is MDHEN and CDR2 SYDVKM. This CDR3 region has 12 residues. V lost 3 bases and J lost 10, with 10 bases in between. The CDR3 coding sequence is TGTGCCAGCAGTTTGCGCGTTGGGGAGCAGTTCTTC. Amino acid sequence: CASSLRVGEQFF.